This TCR beta chain emerged from a study of regulatory and conventional T cells in RAG deficiency (dated by TCRdb to 2016 to 2017). With regard to the full study: High-throughput TCR beta sequencing was used to compare the repertoire diversity and composition of Treg, conventional CD4+ and CD8+ T cells between RAG-deficient patients and healthy controls. The paper as a whole reports these results and caveats: Shorter CDR3 lengths were found in all patient T-cell subsets, and >85% Treg-Tconv repertoire overlap at nucleotide and amino acid level was observed in Omenn syndrome patients. Markedly lower Shannon entropy and higher Simpson indices were observed in RAG-deficient patients than in control T-cell subpopulations. Some T-cell subset analyses were not done for some subjects. In Omenn syndrome patients, sorted CD25-high CD127-low cells may represent peripherally activated cells rather than bona fide Treg cells. Compared with controls, Omenn syndrome and CID/AS patients had 80 to 100-fold fewer unique TCR beta sequences in Treg cells, but only around 10-fold fewer in the other subsets.

As concerns this clone: Its specific antigen is unknown. One base away there is no much larger clone; base qualities are not given.

Before genomic DNA extraction, conventional CD4+ T cells were purified from blood as CD25-low CD127-high cells. Repertoire analyses used several healthy control donors as the comparison group. Libraries were built with the immunoSEQ multiplex PCR assay. Rearranged TCR beta chain products were amplified from the genomic DNA of sorted T-cell subsets and were then sequenced. The study's processing was this. Shannon entropy and Simpson indices were used to quantify the repertoire diversity of productive TCR beta rearrangements. Clonal expansion was assessed by the summed frequency of the 100 most abundant productive TCR beta clonotypes among total reads. The TRB repertoires were scored with a self-reactivity index built on which amino acids appear at CDR3beta positions 6 and 7. Two-way ANOVA was used for repertoire analyses, and Student t or Mann-Whitney tests were used for flow cytometric analyses. TCRdb's version of the immuneACCESS table is confined to in-frame rearrangements and falls short of the full clone set. An unresolved V gene accounts for under half of the shortfall where checked; the remainder is of unknown origin. For V, J and clone size, that table is used; D and trimming come from the DNA. Recorded for this sample are tens of thousands of clones; 90% to 96% of them occurred a single time. 0.3% to 0.45% of the sample lies in the top ten.

The sample also formed part of further work on regulatory T cells. As that second study puts it: The multiplex PCR relied on 52 forward TRBV primers and 13 reverse TRBJ primers, and amplification bias was corrected through assay-based and computational methods. Repertoires from patients had restricted unique TRB V-J pairs and skewed V and J gene usage, with the strongest effect in regulatory T cells. Between CD3G-deficient patients and healthy controls, the study compared T-cell receptor beta repertoires in sorted regulatory T cells, conventional CD4+ T cells and CD8+ T cells. Peripheral blood mononuclear cells were isolated by Ficoll density separation. Within the immunoSEQ assay, multiplex PCR amplified rearranged TRB loci from genomic DNA. TRB amplicons were sequenced using an Illumina HiSeq platform. Raw sequences were error-filtered and aligned to reference gene sequences by custom algorithms, then analyzed with the immunoSEQ online tools. The frequencies of productive and nonproductive TRB rearrangements were evaluated among unique sequences as well as among total sequences. Group comparisons used t tests, Mann-Whitney tests or two-way ANOVA run in Prism software.

The sample consisted of CD25- CD4+ T cells sorted from blood. The origin of this receptor is a human donor in good health.

The CDR3 reads CASSLRHSASGTGETQYF. The sequenced DNA is TGTGCCAGCAGCTTGAGGCACTCGGCTAGCGGGACGGGGGAGACCCAGTACTTC. The chain joins TRBV5-6 to TRBJ2-5, with 9 middle bases fitting TRBD2. After removal of 1 base from V and 5 bases from J, the junction retains 15 bases not matched to a gene. CDR1 SGHDT and CDR2 YYEEEE are derived from the germline V gene. The CDR3 runs 18 amino acids, cysteine and phenylalanine included. The read is trimmed to its CDR3 DNA, 54 bases read in frame from base 1.